Shown below are 16 T cell receptor beta chains from a single sample sequenced in a study of Ad26.COV2.S vaccination and SARS-CoV-2 variants (dated by TCRdb to the early 2020s). The library was obtained by the immunoSEQ multiplex PCR assay. In TCRdb, the immuneACCESS table is reduced to in-frame sequences with V and J assigned. These tables do not hold every clone; where another copy was compared, an unresolved V gene accounts for under half, and the others remain unexplained. This sample comprises about 470,000 clones, 90% of them detected only once. The ten biggest clones cover less than 5.5% of the sample. The sample's treatment or condition, from its label and the paper: around 19 received Ad26.COV2.S at low or high dose, single or two shots; about 5 received placebo; per-sample allocation not given. Repertoires of vaccine and placebo recipients were sequenced from samples collected on day 63 after the first injection.

The sequencing used peripheral blood, collected in a trial of Ad26.COV2.S vaccine versus placebo. The receptors here all came from a person between 18 and 65 years old who received the Ad26.COV2.S COVID-19 vaccine or a placebo.

In this sample, this clone turned up once. This chain joins TRBV24-1 and TRBJ2-5; TRBD1 matches 10 bases. The CDR3 extends over 15 amino acids. Germline V gene lookup returns CDR1 KGHDR and CDR2 SFDVKD. Germline trimming cut 2 bases from V and 5 bases from J; bases unmatched to any gene: 4. The CDR3 coding sequence is TGTGCCACCAGTGATTGGGGACAGGGGAGGGAGACCCAGTACTTC. Translating it yields CATSDWGQGRETQYF.

This chain connects TRBV15 to TRBJ2-7; 9 nucleotides line up with TRBD1. This CDR3 is built from 22 residues. The germline V gene has CDR1 LNHNV and CDR2 YYDKDF (reference sequence). The ends lost 5 bases at V and 5 bases at J; junction bases unmatched: 31. CDR3 coding DNA: TGTGCCACCAGCTTCCAAAGGGACAGGGCACCCAAAGGAGCTCACGGAGGTGACGAGCAGTACTTC. Encoded protein: CATSFQRDRAPKGAHGGDEQYF.

This clone was recorded only once. The CDR3 bases are TGTGCCAGCTTCCCGCCCAAACTAGCGGGAGTTCTTAGCGAGCAGTACTTC. Translation gives CASFPPKLAGVLSEQYF. The chain links TRBV2 to TRBJ2-7, with 11 bases lining up with TRBD2. The CDR3 covers 17 residues. CDR1 is SNHLY and CDR2 is FYNNEI in the germline V gene. V dropped 8 bases and J dropped 6; count of bases not matched to a gene: 18.

V is TRBV7-2 and J is TRBJ2-1, with 8 bases that match TRBD2. After removal of 2 bases from V and 9 bases from J, the junction contained 9 bases not matched to a gene. The germline CDR1 and CDR2 sequences are SGHTA and FQGNSA. This CDR3 comprises 15 residues. CDR3 bases: TGTGCCAGCAGCTTATATACGGGAGGGCCGAGTGAGCAGTTCTTC. It translates to CASSLYTGGPSEQFF.

In this sample, this clone turned up a few times. V usage is TRBV5-4 and J usage is TRBJ1-6; D call uncertain. The germline V gene has CDR1 SGHNT and CDR2 YYREEE (reference sequence). This CDR3 has 14 residues. Trimming left V 0 bases short and J 9 bases short, with 10 bases between. The CDR3 region is CASSLDGWGSPLHF. CDR3 sequence (DNA): TGTGCCAGCAGCTTGGATGGATGGGGTTCACCCCTCCACTTT.

DNA for the CDR3: TGTGCCAGTAGCGGACAGGGAAGCCAAGAGACCCAGTACTTC. It translates to CASSGQGSQETQYF. The chain has TRBV19 and TRBJ2-5; 8 bases agree with TRBD1. V lost 6 bases, J lost 1 base, and 4 bases stayed unmatched. CDR3 length: 14 amino acids. Germline-derived CDR1 and CDR2 are LNHDA and SQIVND (reference sequence).

This rearrangement joins TRBV11-2 to TRBJ2-7; 7 bases fit TRBD1. The CDR3 runs 14 residues. Germline V gene data show CDR1 as SGHAT and CDR2 as FQNNGV. J gave up 6 bases and V 1 base, and 6 bases lay outside the gene matches. As DNA, the CDR3 is TGTGCCAGCAGCTTAGTTGGAACAGGGGTCGAGCAGTACTTC. Translating gives CASSLVGTGVEQYF.

CDR3 DNA: TGCGCCAGCAGCTGGGGTGGGACAGCTTCCTACGAGCAGTACTTC. It yields the protein CASSWGGTASYEQYF. J is TRBJ2-7 and V is TRBV5-1, with 7 positions matching TRBD1. Trimming took 3 bases from V and 1 from J; bases not matched to a gene: 7. The CDR3 has 15 residues. CDR1 and CDR2 (germline): SGHRS, YFSETQ.

The genes are TRBV6-5 and TRBJ2-1, with 12 bases matching TRBD2. Germline CDR1 and CDR2: MNHEY and SVGAGI. This CDR3 contains 13 residues. J was trimmed by 9 bases and V by 7 bases; bases with no gene match: 4. The CDR3 bases are TGTGCCAGCACTAGCGGGAGGGCCGCTGAGCAGTTCTTC. Amino acids: CASTSGRAAEQFF.

The chain recombines TRBV29-1 with TRBJ1-1; D possibly corresponds to TRBD1 (5 bases). V shed 1 base and J shed 2 bases, with 14 bases lying between them. The CDR3 spans 15 residues. Germline CDR1 and CDR2: SQVTM and ANQGSEA. CDR3 region: CSVEGNKGYNTEAFF. The CDR3 DNA reads as TGCAGCGTTGAAGGGAATAAGGGGTACAACACTGAAGCTTTCTTT.

The chain has TRBV7-8 and TRBJ1-4; a possible D gene is TRBD1 (6 bases). CDR1 and CDR2 (germline): SGHVS, FQNEAQ. The CDR3 has 14 amino acids. Trimming shortened V by 5 bases and J by 7 bases, and 14 bases separated the two germline ends. CDR3: CASSRRGAGEKLFF. In nucleotides, the CDR3 is TGTGCCAGCAGCCGAAGGGGGGCCGGTGAAAAACTGTTTTTT. The variable domain in full, completed from reference TRBV7-8 and TRBJ1-4, reads GAGVSQSPRYKVAKRGQDVALRCDPISGHVSLFWYQQALGQGPEFLTYFQNEAQLDKSGLPSDRFFAERPEGSVSTLKIQRTQQEDSAVYLCASSRRGAGEKLFFGSGTQLSVL.

The chain uses TRBV11-3 and TRBJ2-1, with TRBD2 as a possible D gene (6 bases). The CDR3 is 14 amino acids. CDR1 and CDR2 (germline): SGHNT, YENEEA. V dropped 5 bases and J dropped 5 bases, with 13 bases sitting between them. CDR3 in DNA: TGTGCCAGCAGCCGAAGCGGGTGGGACAATGAGCAGTTCTTC. Its translation is CASSRSGWDNEQFF.

The J gene is TRBJ2-1, the V gene TRBV30; D perhaps matches TRBD1 (5 bases). The ends were cut back, 2 bases at V and 4 bases at J, with 6 bases in the middle. CDR3 size: 12 residues. The germline gives CDR1 GTSNPN, CDR2 SVGIG (reference sequence). Here the CDR3 DNA reads TGTGCCTGGAGTAGGGGTTACAATGAGCAGTTCTTC. Translation: CAWSRGYNEQFF.

The chain joins TRBV4-3 to TRBJ2-1; 10 positions match TRBD1. The length of the CDR3 is 15 residues. Germline V CDR1 and CDR2: LGHNA, YSLEER. Trimming cost V 1 base and J 8 bases; bases outside gene matches: 5. Here the CDR3 reads CASSQATGGIYEQFF. CDR3 coding DNA: TGCGCCAGCAGCCAAGCGACAGGGGGCATCTATGAGCAGTTCTTC.

This chain uses TRBV4-2 with TRBJ1-5; maybe TRBD1 (5 bases). This CDR3 has 15 residues. Trimming took 4 bases from V and 0 from J, leaving 10 bases between them. Germline CDR1 LGHNA, CDR2 YNFKEQ. CDR3 nucleotide sequence: TGTGCCAGCAGCCTGGGGGATTATAGCAATCAGCCCCAGCATTTT. Its translation: CASSLGDYSNQPQHF.

This sequence joins TRBV2 and TRBJ1-4; no clear D gene. V was cut by 1 base and J by 0 bases, with 3 bases left in between. Germline V gene sequence: CDR1 SNHLY, CDR2 FYNNEI. The CDR3 totals 14 residues. The DNA for the CDR3 is TGTGCCAGCAGTGAAGAGTCAACTAATGAAAAACTGTTTTTT. Its protein is CASSEESTNEKLFF.